This TCR beta chain was retrieved from a study of T cells expressing NK-cell markers. Study observations and caveats: Dominant NKG2C+ clonotypes were found to form about 1.0-7.5% of CD8+ T cells in about six donors.

The CDR3 covers 13 residues. Germline CDR1 reads SGHDN; CDR2 reads FVKESK. A 5'RACE template switching approach incorporating UMIs was used to make TCR beta cDNA. TCRdb reprocessed the 5' RACE reads and keeps a single row for each CDR3 protein, giving no DNA. The ten most abundant clones cover around 1.4% of a sample with about 460,000 distinct CDR3 sequences. Worth noting for this clonotype: The antigen is undetermined.

Specimen: blood T cells: a sorted CD56 or NKG2C T cell subset, CD4+ or CD8+ T cells, or bulk PBMC T cells (not recorded which). The chain employs TRBV14 and TRBJ1-4; the D call of TRBD1 rests on TCRdb alone, since no DNA is present to check it. This clonotype was sampled from a woman aged 50 to 60 in good health. The CDR3 loop is CASSPRFGEKLFF.